This T cell receptor beta chain was captured in a study of CD8+CD57+ T cells in acquired aplastic anemia. Study-level information: Mean DNA quantity obtained from sorted CD4+ and CD8+ cells was 3 to 3.5 ug. CD4+ cell libraries from healthy donors averaged around 11 million reads. Study observations and caveats: Around 29 shared CD8+ CDR3s appeared highly expressed within patients' immunodominant clones. Simpson's diversity of CD8+ cells was not significantly different in patients compared with controls.

Looked up from germline, CDR1 is MNHEY and CDR2 is SMNVEV (reference sequence). V shed 5 bases, J shed 2 bases, and the junction held 6 bases outside the gene matches. The CDR3 has 16 residues. According to the study, genomic DNA was the template for TCR beta VDJ and CDR3 profiling. TCRdb re-derived calls from the reads in MiXCR, one entry per CDR3 protein. The top ten clones hold 4% of a sample with roughly 420,000 distinct CDR3 sequences, 65% to 75% of them seen once. This clonotype was recorded at least ten times. Its antigen is undetermined. The receptor's source is a human donor in good health, serving as a control. The chain uses TRBV27 and TRBJ2-3; 11 bases match TRBD2. The specimen sequenced was sorted CD4+, CD8+, or CD8+CD57+ T cells (not recorded which) from PBMCs. In DNA, the CDR3 is TGTGCCAGCAGTCCCGTGACTAGCGGGAACACAGATACGCAGTATTTT. It translates to CASSPVTSGNTDTQYF.